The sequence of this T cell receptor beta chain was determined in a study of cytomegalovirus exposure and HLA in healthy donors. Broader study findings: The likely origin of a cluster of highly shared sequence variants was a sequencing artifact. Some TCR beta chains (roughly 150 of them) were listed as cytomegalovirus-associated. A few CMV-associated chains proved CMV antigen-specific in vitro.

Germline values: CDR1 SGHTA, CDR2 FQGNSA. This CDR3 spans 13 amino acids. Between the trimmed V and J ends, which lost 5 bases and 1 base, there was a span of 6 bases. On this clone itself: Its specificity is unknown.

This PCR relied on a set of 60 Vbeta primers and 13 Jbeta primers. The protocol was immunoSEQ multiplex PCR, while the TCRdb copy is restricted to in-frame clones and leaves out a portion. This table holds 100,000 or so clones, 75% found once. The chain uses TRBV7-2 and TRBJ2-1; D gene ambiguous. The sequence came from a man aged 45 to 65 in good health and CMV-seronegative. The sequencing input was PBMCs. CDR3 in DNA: TGTGCCAGCAGCACAAATTCCTACAATGAGCAGTTCTTC. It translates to CASSTNSYNEQFF.